Each of the 19 T cell receptor beta chains below was sequenced from the same sample in a study of beta chain features in type 1 diabetes. The entirety of the isolated RNA underwent reverse transcription, so expressed TCRB transcripts were sequenced. Assay used: immunoSEQ multiplex PCR; TCRdb lists only in-frame clones, some missing. The sample includes fewer than 150,000 clones, 6.9% seen only once; the top ten take about 1.5%. The material sequenced was central memory CD4+ T cells from blood. All receptors derive from a woman aged 25 to 39 in good health.

This clone occurred a few times. The chain couples TRBV11-3 to TRBJ2-6, with D maybe TRBD1 (6 bases). V lost 5 bases and J 0 bases, leaving 8 bases between the germline ends. The germline V gene encodes CDR1 SGHNT and CDR2 YENEEA. The CDR3 runs to 15 residues. CDR3 nucleotides: TGTGCCAGCAGCACAGGGAGCTCTGGGGCCAACGTCCTGACTTTC. It codes for CASSTGSSGANVLTF.

The sample holds a few counts of this clone. In DNA, the CDR3 is TGTGCCAGCAGCCCCGGGGGGATGGGGGAGACCCAGTACTTC. This codes for CASSPGGMGETQYF. This chain connects TRBV7-9 to TRBJ2-5; the match to TRBD2 covers 7 bases. The germline V gene encodes CDR1 SEHNR and CDR2 FQNEAQ (reference sequence). The CDR3 is 14 amino acids. Germline trimming cut 5 bases from V and 5 bases from J; bases unmatched to any gene: 8.

This clone was picked up many times. The same CDR3 arises from other DNA sequences in this sample as well. V gene TRBV7-2 combines with J gene TRBJ2-5, with D possibly matching TRBD1 (6 bases). Germline V gene data show CDR1 as SGHTA and CDR2 as FQGNSA. V shed 0 bases and J shed 5 bases, with 10 bases lying between them. The CDR3 contains 14 residues. The CDR3 DNA reads TGTGCCAGCAGCTTAGCGGGCAGGGGTGAGACCCAGTACTTC. This sequence encodes CASSLAGRGETQYF.

The rearrangement uses TRBV28 and TRBJ2-7; tentative D call: TRBD1 (6 bases). CDR1 MDHEN and CDR2 SYDVKM come from the germline V gene. Trimming pared 5 bases from V and 2 bases from J, leaving 13 bases between. The CDR3 is 14 amino acids. CDR3 sequence reads: CASSPGTPTYEQYF. CDR3 bases: TGTGCCAGCAGTCCCGGGACACCTACCTACGAGCAGTACTTC.

In its sample, this clone was seen many times. V gene TRBV28 combines with J gene TRBJ2-5; the match to TRBD2 covers 12 bases. Trimming took 6 bases from V and 5 from J; bases not matched to a gene: 10. The germline CDR1 and CDR2 sequences are MDHEN and SYDVKM. The CDR3 runs to 16 residues. The CDR3 protein is CASSPLTSGRYETQYF. CDR3 nucleotide sequence: TGTGCCAGCAGCCCCCTCACTAGCGGGAGGTACGAGACCCAGTACTTC.

The gene calls are TRBV7-3 and TRBJ1-1, with 7 bases matching TRBD1. V was clipped by 5 bases and J by 2 bases; unmatched bases: 2. The CDR3 covers 13 residues. Germline V gene sequence: CDR1 SGHTA, CDR2 FQGTGA. The CDR3 DNA reads TGTGCCAGCAGCCCAGGGGGTAACACTGAAGCTTTCTTT. Translation gives CASSPGGNTEAFF.

V usage is TRBV4-1 and J usage is TRBJ2-5; TRBD1 is a possible D gene (7 bases). The CDR3 is made up of 17 amino acids. From germline, CDR1 is MGHRA and CDR2 YSYEKL. V lost 1 base, J lost 5 bases, and 20 bases lay in between. The CDR3, as DNA: TGCGCCAGCAGCCAAGTTGGGGGCAGGGGGGCCGGGGAGACCCAGTACTTC. Translation: CASSQVGGRGAGETQYF.

This clone was counted between two and nine times. This sequence joins TRBV4-2 and TRBJ1-2; 9 bases line up with TRBD1. The CDR3 has 17 residues. Germline trimming cut 3 bases from V and 3 bases from J; bases unmatched to any gene: 11. In germline, CDR1 is LGHNA, CDR2 YNFKEQ. The CDR3 coding sequence is TGTGCCAGCAGCCAGGACCCGGGACAGGGTACTCACTATGGCTACACCTTC. This codes for CASSQDPGQGTHYGYTF.

This clone was counted between two and nine times. The V gene is TRBV29-1, the J gene TRBJ2-2; D perhaps matches TRBD2 (5 bases). With 4 bases removed from V and 9 bases from J, the gap between germline ends came to 15 bases. The CDR3 has 13 amino acids. Germline-derived CDR1 and CDR2 are SQVTM and ANQGSEA. In nucleotides, the CDR3 is TGCAGCGTTGTCCGAGGGCCGCCCTGGGAGCTGTTTTTT. Protein: CSVVRGPPWELFF.

This clone was found a few times. J is TRBJ2-7 and V is TRBV6-5; 7 bases align to TRBD2. The CDR3 totals 16 residues. V shed 2 bases, J shed 5 bases, and the junction held 12 bases outside the gene matches. Germline loops: CDR1 MNHEY, CDR2 SVGAGI. The CDR3 reads CASSYRRTRGTHEQYF. The CDR3 DNA is TGTGCCAGCAGTTACCGCCGGACTAGAGGTACCCACGAGCAGTACTTC.

This chain links TRBV4-3 with TRBJ2-3, with 7 bases aligning to TRBD2. V trimming: 3 bases; J trimming: 4 bases; junction bases outside the gene matches: 13. Germline CDR1 and CDR2: LGHNA and YSLEER. This CDR3 spans 17 amino acids. CDR3 nucleotides: TGCGCCAGCAGCCAGGGGATAATGGGAGGGAGGCCAGATACGCAGTATTTT. Its protein is CASSQGIMGGRPDTQYF.

Ten or more counts support this clone. V and J are TRBV29-1 and TRBJ2-1, with 13 bases fitting TRBD2. CDR1 SQVTM and CDR2 ANQGSEA come from the germline V gene. The CDR3 consists of 13 residues. Trimming removed 8 bases from V and 9 bases from J; junction bases left unmatched: 7. CDR3 in amino acids: CSSGTSGTSEQFF. For the CDR3, the DNA is TGCAGCTCTGGGACTAGCGGGACCAGTGAGCAGTTCTTC.

V usage is TRBV5-1 and J usage is TRBJ1-3, with TRBD1 as a possible D gene (6 bases). The CDR3 covers 15 residues. Germline values: CDR1 SGHRS, CDR2 YFSETQ. V lost 0 bases and J lost 0, with 7 bases in between. Here the CDR3 DNA reads TGCGCCAGCAGCTTGGGGACAGCCTCTGGAAACACCATATATTTT. Its protein product is CASSLGTASGNTIYF.

There are many counts of this clone. V and J are TRBV7-3 and TRBJ2-5; 8 bases agree with TRBD2. V was pared by 2 bases and J by 4 bases, with 3 bases of the junction left unmatched. Germline lookup yields CDR1 SGHTA and CDR2 FQGTGA. The CDR3 is 14 residues long. In DNA, the CDR3 is TGTGCCAGCAGCTTATCCGGGAGGGGAGAGACCCAGTACTTC. Protein product: CASSLSGRGETQYF.

About this clone itself: The sample contains more than one DNA sequence encoding this CDR3. The chain recombines TRBV29-1 with TRBJ2-7, with 12 bases matching TRBD2. Germline V gene data show CDR1 as SQVTM and CDR2 as ANQGSEA. V shed 5 bases, J shed 2 bases, and the junction held 7 bases outside the gene matches. The CDR3 is made up of 15 amino acids. The CDR3 reads CSVLRLAGVAYEQYF. CDR3 bases: TGCAGCGTTTTGCGACTAGCGGGAGTGGCCTACGAGCAGTACTTC.

CDR3 amino acids: CASSIGRGAYEQYF. The CDR3 nucleotides read TGTGCCAGTAGTATCGGGAGGGGCGCCTACGAGCAGTACTTC. This chain uses TRBV19 with TRBJ2-7; 8 nucleotides align to TRBD2. The J segment lost 2 bases and the V segment lost 3 bases, leaving 3 bases of the junction unmatched. Germline V lookup: CDR1 LNHDA, CDR2 SQIVND (reference sequence). The CDR3 is made up of 14 amino acids.

This sequence joins TRBV11-2 and TRBJ2-5; 10 bases map to TRBD2. The J segment lost 5 bases and the V segment lost 5 bases, leaving 5 bases of the junction unmatched. CDR1 is SGHAT, CDR2 FQNNGV, per germline. The CDR3 has 14 residues. The CDR3 loop is CASSPTSGVETQYF. In DNA, the CDR3 is TGTGCCAGCAGCCCTACTAGCGGGGTCGAGACCCAGTACTTC.

The V and J genes are TRBV28 and TRBJ1-2; 9 positions agree with TRBD1. The V gene end was trimmed by 10 bases and the J gene end by 4 bases; junction bases not matched to a gene: 10. From germline, CDR1 is MDHEN and CDR2 SYDVKM. This CDR3 contains 14 residues. The CDR3 DNA reads TGTGCCACACCAGACAGGGGGGTACCCTATGGCTACACCTTC. Translation: CATPDRGVPYGYTF.

This chain links TRBV7-3 with TRBJ2-5; a weak D match, TRBD2 (6 bases). Trimming took 3 bases from V and 1 from J, leaving 12 bases between them. This CDR3 spans 15 amino acids. Germline values: CDR1 SGHTA, CDR2 FQGTGA. CDR3 in amino acids: CASSFRGLAQETQYF. CDR3 bases: TGTGCCAGCAGCTTTCGGGGACTGGCCCAAGAGACCCAGTACTTC.